This T cell receptor beta chain derives from a study of blood T cell repertoires in COVID-19. Study overall: Specimens from acute and convalescent COVID-19 originated in the United States, Italy and Spain. In each case, the material was cDNA or gDNA derived from T cells, B-cell-depleted T cells, or PBMCs.

Source study methods: Cell counts per sample came from amplifying reference gene primers. Measured with immunoSEQ multiplex PCR; TCRdb has only the in-frame clones, and not every one. V, J and clone size reflect that table, while D and trimming were determined from the DNA. The table has some 150,000 clones, 75% to 85% seen once. Germline loops: CDR1 SGHRS, CDR2 YFSETQ. This CDR3 contains 16 residues. Trimming cost V 4 bases and J 0 bases; bases outside gene matches: 7. The sequence derives from a man aged 50-60 years with acute or convalescent COVID-19. The chain uses TRBV5-1 and TRBJ2-1; 7 nucleotides line up with TRBD2. The specimen sequenced was peripheral blood. The chain's CDR3 is CASSVSGTTSYNEQFF. The CDR3 DNA reads TGCGCCAGCAGCGTTTCCGGGACTACCTCCTACAATGAGCAGTTCTTC.